This T cell receptor (beta chain) is drawn from a study of response to subunit inactivated influenza vaccine. Whole-study results and caveats: Authors suggested seasonal influenza vaccinations each recruit few new T cells.

From germline, CDR1 is MNHEY and CDR2 SVGEGT. The CDR3 runs to 15 residues. V lost 0 bases, J lost 5 bases, and 3 bases stayed unmatched. MiXCR was run by TCRdb on the RT-PCR reads, yielding one entry per CDR3 protein. Here the sample spans about 520,000 distinct CDR3 sequences, approximately 7.7% being singletons. On this clonotype: Its antigen is still unknown.

The J gene is TRBJ2-2, the V gene TRBV6-2 or TRBV6-3; 7 bases line up with TRBD1. Specimen: PBMCs from blood, collected approximately 25 months after vaccination. This clonotype originated in a man between 50 and 69 years old who received an inactivated influenza vaccine. This CDR3 reads CASSYSTGVTGELFF. The CDR3 DNA reads as TGTGCCAGCAGTTACTCTACAGGGGTGACCGGGGAGCTGTTTTTT.